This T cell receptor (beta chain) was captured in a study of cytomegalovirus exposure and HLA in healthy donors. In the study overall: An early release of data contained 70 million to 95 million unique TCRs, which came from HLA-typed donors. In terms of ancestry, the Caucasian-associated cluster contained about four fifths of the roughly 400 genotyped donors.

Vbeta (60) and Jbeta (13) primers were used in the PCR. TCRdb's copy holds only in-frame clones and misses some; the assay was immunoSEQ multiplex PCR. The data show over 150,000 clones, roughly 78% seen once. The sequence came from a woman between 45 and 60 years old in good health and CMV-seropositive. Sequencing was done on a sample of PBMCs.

CDR3 amino acids: CASSFRGGLLQPQHF. The CDR3 bases are TGTGCCAGCAGCTTTCGCGGGGGGCTACTTCAGCCCCAGCATTTT. This chain connects TRBV5-8 to TRBJ1-5; TRBD1 might be the D (6 bases). The germline V and J ends were trimmed by 2 bases and 6 bases, with 15 bases remaining between them. The CDR3 sequence is 15 residues long. The germline gives CDR1 SGHTS, CDR2 YDEGEE.